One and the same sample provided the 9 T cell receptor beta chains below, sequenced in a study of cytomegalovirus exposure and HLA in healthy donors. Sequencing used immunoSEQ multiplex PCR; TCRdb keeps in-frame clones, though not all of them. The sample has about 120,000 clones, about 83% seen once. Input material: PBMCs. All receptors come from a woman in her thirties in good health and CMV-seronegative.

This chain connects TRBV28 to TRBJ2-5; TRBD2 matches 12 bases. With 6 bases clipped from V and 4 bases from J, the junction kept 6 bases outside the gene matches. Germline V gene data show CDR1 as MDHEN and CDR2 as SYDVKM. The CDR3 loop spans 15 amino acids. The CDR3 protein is CASSHEGLAGETQYF. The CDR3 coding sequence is TGTGCCAGCAGCCATGAGGGACTAGCGGGAGAGACCCAGTACTTC.

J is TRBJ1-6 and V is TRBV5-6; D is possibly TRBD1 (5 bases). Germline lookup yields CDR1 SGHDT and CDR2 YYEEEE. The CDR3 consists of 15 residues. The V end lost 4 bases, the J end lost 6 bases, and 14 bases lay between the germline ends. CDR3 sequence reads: CASSPPGDSNSPLHF. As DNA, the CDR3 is TGTGCCAGCAGCCCGCCGGGGGATAGTAATTCACCCCTCCACTTT.

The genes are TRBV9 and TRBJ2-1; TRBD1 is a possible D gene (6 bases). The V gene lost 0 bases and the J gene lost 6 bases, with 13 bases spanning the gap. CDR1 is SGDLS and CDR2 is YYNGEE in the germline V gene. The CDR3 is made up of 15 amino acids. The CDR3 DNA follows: TGTGCCAGCAGCGTAGGGGCAGGGGCGGTCAATGAGCAGTTCTTC. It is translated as CASSVGAGAVNEQFF.

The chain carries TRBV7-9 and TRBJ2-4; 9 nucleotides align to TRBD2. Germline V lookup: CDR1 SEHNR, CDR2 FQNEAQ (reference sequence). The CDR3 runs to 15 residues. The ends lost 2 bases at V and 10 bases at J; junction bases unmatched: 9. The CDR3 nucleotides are TGTGCCAGCAGCTTACAAGCGGGGGGACCCACGATTCAGTACTTC. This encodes CASSLQAGGPTIQYF.

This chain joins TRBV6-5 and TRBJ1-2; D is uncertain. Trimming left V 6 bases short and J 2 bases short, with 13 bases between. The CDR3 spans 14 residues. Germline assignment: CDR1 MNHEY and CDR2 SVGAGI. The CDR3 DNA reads TGTGCCAGCAGATCCTCTTCACAGAACTATGGCTACACCTTC. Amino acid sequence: CASRSSSQNYGYTF.

Here the CDR3 DNA reads TGTGCTAGTGGTTTGGTAGGGCGGGACGGCTACGAGCAGTACTTC. The encoded protein is CASGLVGRDGYEQYF. The chain uses TRBV12-5 and TRBJ2-7; maybe TRBD2 (6 bases). V lost 0 bases, J lost 3 bases, and 12 bases lay in between. In germline, CDR1 is LGHNT, CDR2 FRNRAP. This CDR3 contains 15 residues.

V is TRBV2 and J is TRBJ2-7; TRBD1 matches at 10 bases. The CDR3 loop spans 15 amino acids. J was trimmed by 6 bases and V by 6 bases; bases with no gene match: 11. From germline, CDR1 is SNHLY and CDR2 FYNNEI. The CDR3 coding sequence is TGTGCCAGCAGCCGACAGGGGGCAGGTTCCGGCGAGCAGTACTTC. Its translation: CASSRQGAGSGEQYF.

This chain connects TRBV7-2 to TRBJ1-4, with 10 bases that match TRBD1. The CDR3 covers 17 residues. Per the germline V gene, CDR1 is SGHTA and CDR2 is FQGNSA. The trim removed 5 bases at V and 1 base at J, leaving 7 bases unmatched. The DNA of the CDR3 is TGTGCCAGCAGCCTTATTGACAGGGGGCTAACTAATGAAAAACTGTTTTTT. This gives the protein CASSLIDRGLTNEKLFF.

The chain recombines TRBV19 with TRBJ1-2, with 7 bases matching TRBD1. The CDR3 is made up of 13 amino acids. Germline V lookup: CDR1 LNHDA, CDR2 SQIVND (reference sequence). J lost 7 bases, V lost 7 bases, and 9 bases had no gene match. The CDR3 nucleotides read TGTGCCAGTATCAGAGACAGGGTCAGTGGCTACACCTTC. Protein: CASIRDRVSGYTF.